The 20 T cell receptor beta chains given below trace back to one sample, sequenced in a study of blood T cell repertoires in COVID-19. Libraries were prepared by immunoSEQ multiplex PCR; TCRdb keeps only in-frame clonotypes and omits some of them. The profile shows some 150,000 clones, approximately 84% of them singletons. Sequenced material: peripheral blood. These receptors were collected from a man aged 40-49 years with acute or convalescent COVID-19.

This CDR3 is CASSSTDDSYNSPLHF. In DNA form, the CDR3 reads TGTGCCAGCAGTTCTACAGATGACTCCTATAATTCACCCCTCCACTTT. The chain couples TRBV11-2 to TRBJ1-6, with unresolved D. The germline V gene encodes CDR1 SGHAT and CDR2 FQNNGV. The CDR3 is made up of 16 amino acids. Trimming removed 6 bases from V and 0 bases from J, with 12 bases in between.

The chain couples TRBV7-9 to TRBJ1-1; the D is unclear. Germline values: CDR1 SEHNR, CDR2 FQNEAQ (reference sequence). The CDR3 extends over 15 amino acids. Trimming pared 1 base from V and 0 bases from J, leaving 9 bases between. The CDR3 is CASSLETTLNTEAFF. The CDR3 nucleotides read TGTGCCAGCAGCTTAGAGACAACGCTGAACACTGAAGCTTTCTTT.

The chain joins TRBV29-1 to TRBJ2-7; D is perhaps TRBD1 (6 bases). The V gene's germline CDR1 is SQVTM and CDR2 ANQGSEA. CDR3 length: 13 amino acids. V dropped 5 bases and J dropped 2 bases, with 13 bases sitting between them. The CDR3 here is CSVNRDNPYEQYF. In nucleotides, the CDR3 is TGCAGCGTTAACCGGGACAATCCCTACGAGCAGTACTTC.

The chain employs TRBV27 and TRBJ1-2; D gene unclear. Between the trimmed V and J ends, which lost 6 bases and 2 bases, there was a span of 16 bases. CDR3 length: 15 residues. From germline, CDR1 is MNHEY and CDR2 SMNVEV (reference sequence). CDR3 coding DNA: TGTGCCAGCAGCCGTACTCCCACAGCCAACTATGGCTACACCTTC. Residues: CASSRTPTANYGYTF.

For the CDR3, the DNA is TGTGCCAGTAGCGGACAAGGCTATGGCTACACCTTC. Amino acids: CASSGQGYGYTF. The chain has TRBV19 and TRBJ1-2; the D gene is possibly TRBD1 (5 bases). The CDR3 loop spans 12 amino acids. Germline V gene sequence: CDR1 LNHDA, CDR2 SQIVND (reference sequence). The V and J ends lost 6 bases and 4 bases respectively, with 9 bases between them.

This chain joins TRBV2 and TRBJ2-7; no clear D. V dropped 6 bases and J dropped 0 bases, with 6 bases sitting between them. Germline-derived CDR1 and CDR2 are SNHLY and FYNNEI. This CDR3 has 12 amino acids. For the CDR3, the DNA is TGTGCCAGCAGCTCGAGCTCCTACGAGCAGTACTTC. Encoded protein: CASSSSSYEQYF.

The CDR3 sequence is CASSLATGGADTQYF. DNA of the CDR3: TGCGCCAGCAGCTTGGCCACAGGGGGCGCAGATACGCAGTATTTT. The V and J genes are TRBV5-1 and TRBJ2-3; 9 bases are shared with TRBD1. CDR1 is SGHRS and CDR2 is YFSETQ in the germline V gene. V gave up 0 bases and J gave up 4 bases; unmatched junction bases: 3. This CDR3 spans 15 amino acids.

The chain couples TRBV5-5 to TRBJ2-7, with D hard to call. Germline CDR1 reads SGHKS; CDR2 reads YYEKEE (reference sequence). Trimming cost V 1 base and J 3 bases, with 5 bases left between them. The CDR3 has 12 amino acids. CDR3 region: CASSLTDYEQYF. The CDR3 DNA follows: TGTGCCAGCAGCTTGACAGACTACGAGCAGTACTTC.

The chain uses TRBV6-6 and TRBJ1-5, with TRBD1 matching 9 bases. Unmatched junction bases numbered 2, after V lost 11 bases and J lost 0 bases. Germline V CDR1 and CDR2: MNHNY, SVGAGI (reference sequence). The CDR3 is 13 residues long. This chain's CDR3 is CAGQGSSNQPQHF. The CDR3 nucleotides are TGTGCCGGACAGGGGAGTAGCAATCAGCCCCAGCATTTT.

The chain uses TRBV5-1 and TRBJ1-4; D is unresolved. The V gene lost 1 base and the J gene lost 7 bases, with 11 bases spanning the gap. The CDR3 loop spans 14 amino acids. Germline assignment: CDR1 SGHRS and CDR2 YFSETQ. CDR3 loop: CASSLSGLGEKLFF. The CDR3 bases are TGCGCCAGCAGCTTGTCCGGACTGGGTGAAAAACTGTTTTTT.

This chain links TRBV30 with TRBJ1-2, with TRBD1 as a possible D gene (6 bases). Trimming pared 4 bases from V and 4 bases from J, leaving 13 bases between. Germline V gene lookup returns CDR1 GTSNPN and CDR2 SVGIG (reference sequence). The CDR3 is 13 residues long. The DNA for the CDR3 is TGTGCCTGGACCAGGACAGTAGTCTATGGCTACACCTTC. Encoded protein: CAWTRTVVYGYTF.

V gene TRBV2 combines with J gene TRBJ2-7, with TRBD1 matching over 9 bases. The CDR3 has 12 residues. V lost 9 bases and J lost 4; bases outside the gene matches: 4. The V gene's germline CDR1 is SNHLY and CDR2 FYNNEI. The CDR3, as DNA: TGTGCCAGTACCGGGACAGGGTACGAGCAGTACTTC. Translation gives CASTGTGYEQYF.

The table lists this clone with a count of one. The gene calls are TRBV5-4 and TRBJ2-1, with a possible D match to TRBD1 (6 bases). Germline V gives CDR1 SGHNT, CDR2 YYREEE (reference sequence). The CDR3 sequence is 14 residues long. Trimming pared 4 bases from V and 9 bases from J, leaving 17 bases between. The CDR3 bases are TGTGCCAGCAGCCCAGTCCTTCAAGGGGGTGAGCAGTTCTTC. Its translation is CASSPVLQGGEQFF.

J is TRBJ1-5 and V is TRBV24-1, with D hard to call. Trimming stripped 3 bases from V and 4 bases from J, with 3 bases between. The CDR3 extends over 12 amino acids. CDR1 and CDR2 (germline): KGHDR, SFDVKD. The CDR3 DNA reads TGTGCCACCAGTGATCAGAATCAGCCCCAGCATTTT. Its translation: CATSDQNQPQHF.

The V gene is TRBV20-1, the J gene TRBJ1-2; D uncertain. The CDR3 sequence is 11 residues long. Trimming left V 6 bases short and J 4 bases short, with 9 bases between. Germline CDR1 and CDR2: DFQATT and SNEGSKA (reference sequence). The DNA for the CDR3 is TGCAGTGCAACTAGGCTCTATGGCTACACCTTC. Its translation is CSATRLYGYTF.

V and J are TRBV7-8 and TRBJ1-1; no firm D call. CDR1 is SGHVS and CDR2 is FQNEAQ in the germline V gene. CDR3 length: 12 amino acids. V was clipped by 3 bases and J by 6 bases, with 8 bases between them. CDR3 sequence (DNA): TGTGCCAGCAGCTTTACGAGATCTGAAGCTTTCTTT. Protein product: CASSFTRSEAFF.

The DNA of the CDR3 is TGTGCCAGCAGTGGGCAGGGGAACACTGAAGCTTTCTTT. It specifies CASSGQGNTEAFF. The J gene is TRBJ1-1, the V gene TRBV2; tentative D call: TRBD1 (5 bases). Looked up from germline, CDR1 is SNHLY and CDR2 is FYNNEI. The length of the CDR3 is 13 residues. The V gene lost 4 bases and the J gene lost 1 base, with 7 bases spanning the gap. Filled out from reference TRBV2 and TRBJ1-1, the complete variable domain reads EPEVTQTPSHQVTQMGQEVILRCVPISNHLYFYWYRQILGQKVEFLVSFYNNEISEKSEIFDDQFSVERPDGSNFTLKIRSTKLEDSAMYFCASSGQGNTEAFFGQGTRLTVV.

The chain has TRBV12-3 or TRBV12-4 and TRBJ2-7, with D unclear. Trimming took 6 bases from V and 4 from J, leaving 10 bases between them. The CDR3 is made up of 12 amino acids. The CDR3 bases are TGTGCCAGCAGGCTGGCAGTTTACGAGCAGTACTTC. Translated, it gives CASRLAVYEQYF.

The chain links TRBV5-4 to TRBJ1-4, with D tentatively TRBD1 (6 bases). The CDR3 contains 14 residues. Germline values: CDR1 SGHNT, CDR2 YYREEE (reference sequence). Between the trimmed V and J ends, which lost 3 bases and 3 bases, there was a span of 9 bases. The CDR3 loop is CASSSGDANEKLFF. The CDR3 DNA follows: TGTGCCAGCAGCTCAGGGGATGCTAATGAAAAACTGTTTTTT.

The CDR3 spells CASSSSSGGSSYEQYF. The CDR3 DNA reads TGTGCCAGTAGTTCTAGCTCAGGGGGCAGCTCCTACGAGCAGTACTTC. This chain joins TRBV19 and TRBJ2-7; 8 nucleotides line up with TRBD1. The CDR3 covers 16 residues. The V and J ends lost 5 bases and 0 bases, in that order; junction bases with no gene match: 9. The germline V gene encodes CDR1 LNHDA and CDR2 SQIVND (reference sequence).